This entry concerns a single TCR beta chain. CDR3 length equals 13 residues. Germline lookup yields CDR1 SGHVS and CDR2 FQNEAQ. Losses at the gene ends were 5 bases for V and 7 bases for J; bases not matched to a gene: 5. The record originates from a study of control samples from healthy donors and cancer patients. Repertoires were generated with immunoSEQ multiplex PCR, while TCRdb's copy carries only in-frame clones and drops some. Here the sample spans about 180,000 clones, around 87% being singletons. The sequence was obtained from a woman in her 50s in good health. Sequencing was performed on blood. The chain carries TRBV7-8 and TRBJ1-2, with 9 bases lining up with TRBD1. The CDR3 DNA sequence: TGTGCCAGCAGCGAGGACAGGGGAAGTGGCTACACCTTC. Translated, it gives CASSEDRGSGYTF.